Shown below are 15 T cell receptor beta chains from a single sample sequenced in a study of T-cell memory formation after mild COVID-19. TCRdb used MiXCR to reprocess the 5' RACE reads, holding one entry per CDR3 protein. This sample has roughly 370,000 distinct CDR3 sequences, with 15% to 20% found just once. Sequenced material: PBMCs or a T cell subset sorted from them (not recorded which). Receptor source: a man aged 18 to 30 who had mild COVID-19 (a few samples of this study predate the infection). Cell type and time point are not known.

The chain recombines TRBV4-2 with TRBJ1-6; no clear D gene. The CDR3 covers 14 residues. V was clipped by 3 bases and J by 6 bases, with 9 bases between them. Germline values: CDR1 LGHNA, CDR2 YNFKEQ. CDR3 sequence reads: CASSHTGSNSPLHF. CDR3 nucleotides: TGTGCCAGCAGCCACACCGGATCTAATTCACCCCTCCACTTT.

This clonotype was counted between two and nine times. The chain is built from TRBV6-2 or TRBV6-3 and TRBJ2-7; 9 nucleotides line up with TRBD1. Germline loops: CDR1 MNHEY, CDR2 SVGEGT. This CDR3 region has 17 residues. The V gene end was trimmed by 2 bases and the J gene end by 1 base; junction bases not matched to a gene: 9. The CDR3 spells CASSYPTGGERSYEQYF. The CDR3 coding sequence is TGTGCCAGCAGTTACCCAACAGGGGGCGAGAGGTCCTACGAGCAGTACTTC.

This clonotype showed up just a few times. The CDR3 coding sequence is TGCAGTACCCCGGCCCTCGGCGGGGGGGCGAAAGATACGCAGTATTTT. Its protein is CSTPALGGGAKDTQYF. This chain uses TRBV20-1 with TRBJ2-3; 9 nucleotides agree with TRBD2. The CDR3 totals 16 residues. Germline trimming cut 8 bases from V and 5 bases from J; bases unmatched to any gene: 17. CDR1 is DFQATT, CDR2 SNEGSKA, per germline (reference sequence).

The rearrangement uses TRBV7-2 and TRBJ1-4; no firm D call. From germline, CDR1 is SGHTA and CDR2 FQGNSA. The CDR3 extends over 14 amino acids. V was trimmed by 4 bases and J by 7 bases, leaving 13 bases between them. The CDR3 nucleotides are TGTGCCAGCAGCTCCTACAGTGCTAGTGAAAAACTGTTTTTT. Translated: CASSSYSASEKLFF.

The chain recombines TRBV29-1 with TRBJ2-2, with D uncertain. The length of the CDR3 is 15 residues. V was shortened by 0 bases and J by 1 base, with 9 bases between the two germline ends. The V gene's germline CDR1 is SQVTM and CDR2 ANQGSEA. Here the CDR3 DNA reads TGCAGCGTTGAAGATTTCTACGGGAACACCGGGGAGCTGTTTTTT. Amino acid sequence: CSVEDFYGNTGELFF.

This clonotype has just a few counts. V and J are TRBV20-1 and TRBJ2-1; 8 nucleotides align to TRBD1. With 5 bases clipped from V and 0 bases from J, the junction kept 6 bases outside the gene matches. Germline V gene data show CDR1 as DFQATT and CDR2 as SNEGSKA (reference sequence). This CDR3 is built from 15 residues. CDR3 loop: CSAGRTGSSYNEQFF. CDR3 sequence (DNA): TGCAGTGCTGGGCGGACAGGGAGCTCCTACAATGAGCAGTTCTTC.

The genes are TRBV12-3 or TRBV12-4 and TRBJ2-5; D might be TRBD1 (6 bases). There are 15 residues in the CDR3. With 4 bases removed from V and 5 bases from J, the gap between germline ends came to 17 bases. CDR3 sequence: CASSWATQGGETQYF. The DNA for the CDR3 is TGTGCCAGCAGTTGGGCCACACAGGGTGGGGAGACCCAGTACTTC.

This clonotype was seen repeatedly, ten times or more. This chain links TRBV6-5 with TRBJ2-3; 8 nucleotides match TRBD2. CDR1 and CDR2 from the germline V gene are MNHEY and SVGAGI. The CDR3 sequence is 13 residues long. Germline trimming cut 6 bases from V and 4 bases from J; bases unmatched to any gene: 3. CDR3 bases: TGTGCCAGCAGACCGACTAGCGCAGATACGCAGTATTTT. Amino acids: CASRPTSADTQYF.

This rearrangement joins TRBV7-6 to TRBJ2-5; TRBD2 is a possible D gene (5 bases). CDR1 SGHVS and CDR2 FNYEAQ come from the germline V gene. The V and J ends lost 6 bases and 7 bases respectively, with 12 bases between them. This CDR3 has 12 amino acids. The CDR3 reads CASRTGKGTQYF. DNA for the CDR3: TGTGCCAGCAGGACCGGGAAAGGGACCCAGTACTTC.

This clonotype was picked up a small number of times. This chain connects TRBV5-1 to TRBJ1-4; possibly TRBD1 for D (5 bases). The CDR3 has 15 amino acids. Trimming stripped 4 bases from V and 7 bases from J, with 17 bases between. The V gene's germline CDR1 is SGHRS and CDR2 YFSETQ. CDR3 sequence: CASSGPGLGVEKLFF. The CDR3 coding sequence is TGCGCCAGCAGCGGCCCGGGCCTAGGGGTTGAAAAACTGTTTTTT.

This clonotype was seen a handful of times. The rearrangement uses TRBV3-1 and TRBJ1-4; D perhaps matches TRBD1 (6 bases). This CDR3 is built from 15 residues. The germline V gene has CDR1 LGHDT and CDR2 YNNKEL (reference sequence). Trimming took off 5 bases at V and 4 bases at J, with 14 bases between the two ends. DNA for the CDR3: TGTGCCAGCAGCGAGGACAGCGCCTTTAATGAAAAACTGTTTTTT. Its translation is CASSEDSAFNEKLFF.

This rearrangement joins TRBV20-1 to TRBJ2-2; tentative D call: TRBD1 (6 bases). Germline V gives CDR1 DFQATT, CDR2 SNEGSKA (reference sequence). The V gene lost 5 bases and the J gene lost 3 bases, with 10 bases spanning the gap. There are 13 residues in the CDR3. The CDR3 region is CSAGGRYTGELFF. The CDR3 coding sequence is TGCAGTGCTGGGGGCCGATACACCGGGGAGCTGTTTTTT.

The chain has TRBV7-9 and TRBJ2-2; D is unclear. Germline values: CDR1 SEHNR, CDR2 FQNEAQ (reference sequence). The V end lost 5 bases, the J end lost 1 base, and 14 bases lay between the germline ends. This CDR3 contains 16 residues. The CDR3 coding sequence is TGTGCCAGCAGCGCAATAAAGGACCTGAACACCGGGGAGCTGTTTTTT. Residues: CASSAIKDLNTGELFF. Together with reference TRBV7-9 and TRBJ2-2, the CDR3 gives the full variable domain: DTGVSQNPRHKITKRGQNVTFRCDPISEHNRLYWYRQTLGQGPEFLTYFQNEAQLEKSRLLSDRFSAERPKGSFSTLEIQRTEQGDSAMYLCASSAIKDLNTGELFFGEGSRLTVL.

Only a few counts were recorded for this clonotype. CDR3 DNA: TGTGCCAGCTCACCGACCGGGACAGGGGGCTCAGATACGCAGTATTTT. It translates to CASSPTGTGGSDTQYF. The chain employs TRBV18 and TRBJ2-3; 12 bases line up with TRBD1. V lost 3 bases and J lost 4; bases outside the gene matches: 5. This CDR3 has 16 residues. The germline V gene encodes CDR1 KGHSH and CDR2 LQKENI.

The chain couples TRBV28 to TRBJ2-3; D might be TRBD2 (6 bases). From germline, CDR1 is MDHEN and CDR2 SYDVKM. The CDR3 runs 17 residues. V gave up 3 bases and J gave up 6 bases, with 22 bases separating them. The CDR3, as DNA: TGTGCCAGCAGTTTGCCCGGGGACTGGCGGGGAGTGGATACGCAGTATTTT. As protein: CASSLPGDWRGVDTQYF.